At least ten counts were recorded for the clone carrying this TCR beta chain. Trimming shortened V by 7 bases and J by 1 base, and 19 bases separated the two germline ends. Germline V gene data show CDR1 as SEHNR and CDR2 as FQNEAQ (reference sequence). The CDR3 is 16 residues long. This specimen belongs to a study of T cells in Graves' hyperthyroidism and ophthalmopathy. RNA transcripts were the template for amplifying TCR beta CDR3 regions. Primed by the HTBI set, a first-round RT-PCR was run on the TCR CDR3. MiXCR, run by TCRdb on the multiplex PCR reads, gives a single entry per CDR3 protein. The sample shows some 350,000 distinct CDR3 sequences, roughly 13% of them seen only once.

The source material was blood. This sequence originates from a woman between 35 and 50 years old with Graves' ophthalmopathy. V gene TRBV7-9 combines with J gene TRBJ2-5, with D perhaps given as TRBD1 or TRBD2 (5 bases each). CDR3 loop: CASTHSGRTPQETQYF. For the CDR3, the DNA is TGTGCCAGCACCCACTCGGGACGGACTCCCCAAGAGACCCAGTACTTC. Using reference TRBV7-9 and TRBJ2-5 for the parts outside the CDR3, the full variable domain is DTGVSQNPRHKITKRGQNVTFRCDPISEHNRLYWYRQTLGQGPEFLTYFQNEAQLEKSRLLSDRFSAERPKGSFSTLEIQRTEQGDSAMYLCASTHSGRTPQETQYFGPGTRLLVL.